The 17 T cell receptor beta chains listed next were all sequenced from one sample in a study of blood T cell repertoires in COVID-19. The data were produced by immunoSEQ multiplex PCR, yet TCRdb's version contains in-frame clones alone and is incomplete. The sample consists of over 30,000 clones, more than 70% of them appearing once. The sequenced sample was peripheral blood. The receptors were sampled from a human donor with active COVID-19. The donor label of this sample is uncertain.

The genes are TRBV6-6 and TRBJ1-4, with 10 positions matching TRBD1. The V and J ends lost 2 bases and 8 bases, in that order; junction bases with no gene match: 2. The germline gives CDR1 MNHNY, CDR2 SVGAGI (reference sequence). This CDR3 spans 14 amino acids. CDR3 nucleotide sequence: TGTGCCAGCAGTTACGACAGGGGGCGAGAAAAACTGTTTTTT. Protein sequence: CASSYDRGREKLFF.

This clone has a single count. This CDR3 is CASSREVGIQYF. CDR3 sequence (DNA): TGTGCCAGCAGCCGGGAGGTGGGCATTCAGTACTTC. This chain links TRBV7-2 with TRBJ2-4; 7 bases are shared with TRBD2. CDR3 length equals 12 residues. Germline V CDR1 and CDR2: SGHTA, FQGNSA. The ends lost 5 bases at V and 9 bases at J; junction bases unmatched: 4.

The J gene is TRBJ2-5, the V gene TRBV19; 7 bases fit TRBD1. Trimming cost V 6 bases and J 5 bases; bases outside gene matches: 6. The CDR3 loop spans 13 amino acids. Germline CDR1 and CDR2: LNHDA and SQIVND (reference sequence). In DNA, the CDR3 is TGTGCCAGTAGCCCGACAGGGATGGAGACCCAGTACTTC. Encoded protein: CASSPTGMETQYF.

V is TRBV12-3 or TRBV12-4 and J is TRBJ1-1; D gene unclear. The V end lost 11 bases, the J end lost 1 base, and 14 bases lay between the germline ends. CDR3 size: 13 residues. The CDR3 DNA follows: TGTGCCTCTGGCCCAGCGGCGAACACTGAAGCTTTCTTT. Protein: CASGPAANTEAFF.

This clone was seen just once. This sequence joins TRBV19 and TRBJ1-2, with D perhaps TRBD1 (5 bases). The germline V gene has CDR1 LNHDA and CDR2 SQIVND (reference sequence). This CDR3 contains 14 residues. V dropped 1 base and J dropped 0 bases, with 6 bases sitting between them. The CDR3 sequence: CASSIGGTNYGYTF. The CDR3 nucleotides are TGTGCCAGTAGTATAGGGGGCACTAACTATGGCTACACCTTC.

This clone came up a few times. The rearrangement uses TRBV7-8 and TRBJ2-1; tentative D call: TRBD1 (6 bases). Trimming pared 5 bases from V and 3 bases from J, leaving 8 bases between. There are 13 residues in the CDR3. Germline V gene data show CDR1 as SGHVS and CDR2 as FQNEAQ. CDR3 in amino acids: CASSPQGYNEQFF. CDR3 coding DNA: TGTGCCAGCAGCCCACAGGGCTACAATGAGCAGTTCTTC.

The CDR3 region has the DNA TGTGCCAGCAGTTCCGACAGGGTAGGCCTCTATGGCTACACCTTC. As protein: CASSSDRVGLYGYTF. The rearrangement joins TRBV27 to TRBJ1-2, with 7 bases matching TRBD1. Looked up from germline, CDR1 is MNHEY and CDR2 is SMNVEV (reference sequence). CDR3 length: 15 amino acids. Trimming removed 4 bases from V and 4 bases from J; junction bases left unmatched: 9.

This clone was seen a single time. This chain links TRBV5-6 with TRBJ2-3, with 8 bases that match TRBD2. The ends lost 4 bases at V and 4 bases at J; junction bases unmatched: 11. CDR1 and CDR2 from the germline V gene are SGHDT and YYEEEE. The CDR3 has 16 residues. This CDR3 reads CASSQIQRTSSDTQYF. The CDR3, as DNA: TGTGCCAGCAGCCAAATCCAACGGACTAGCTCAGATACGCAGTATTTT.

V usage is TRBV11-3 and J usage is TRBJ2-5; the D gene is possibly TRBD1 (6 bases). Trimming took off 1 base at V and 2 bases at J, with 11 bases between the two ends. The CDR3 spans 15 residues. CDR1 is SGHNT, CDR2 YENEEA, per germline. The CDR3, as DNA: TGTGCCAGCAGCTTAGGACGGACAGCTCAAGAGACCCAGTACTTC. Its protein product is CASSLGRTAQETQYF.

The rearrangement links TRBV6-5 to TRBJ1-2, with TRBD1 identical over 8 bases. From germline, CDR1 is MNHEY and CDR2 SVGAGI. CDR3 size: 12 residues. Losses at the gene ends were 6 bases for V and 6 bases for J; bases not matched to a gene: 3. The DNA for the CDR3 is TGTGCCAGCAGGGACAGGGTAAATGGCTACACCTTC. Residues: CASRDRVNGYTF.

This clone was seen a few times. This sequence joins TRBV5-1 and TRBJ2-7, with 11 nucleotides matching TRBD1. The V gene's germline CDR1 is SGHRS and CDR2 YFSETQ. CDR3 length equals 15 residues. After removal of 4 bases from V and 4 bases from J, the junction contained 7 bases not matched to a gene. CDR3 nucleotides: TGCGCCAGCAGCAGAACCGGGACAGGGGGGTACGAGCAGTACTTC. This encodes CASSRTGTGGYEQYF.

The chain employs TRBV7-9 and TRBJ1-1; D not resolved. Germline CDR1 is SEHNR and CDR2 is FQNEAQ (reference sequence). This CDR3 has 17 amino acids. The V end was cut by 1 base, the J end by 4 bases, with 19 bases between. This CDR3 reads CASSLGELVGEGTEAFF. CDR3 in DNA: TGTGCCAGCAGCTTAGGGGAGCTGGTGGGCGAGGGCACTGAAGCTTTCTTT. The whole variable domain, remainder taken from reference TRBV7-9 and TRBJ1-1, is DTGVSQNPRHKITKRGQNVTFRCDPISEHNRLYWYRQTLGQGPEFLTYFQNEAQLEKSRLLSDRFSAERPKGSFSTLEIQRTEQGDSAMYLCASSLGELVGEGTEAFFGQGTRLTVV.

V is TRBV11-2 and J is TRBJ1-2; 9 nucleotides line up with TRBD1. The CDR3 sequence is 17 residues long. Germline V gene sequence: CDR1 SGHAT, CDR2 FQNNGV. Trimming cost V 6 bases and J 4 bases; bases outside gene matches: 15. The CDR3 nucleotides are TGTGCCAGCAGGGGACAGGGCCCGGCCGCTTCGGGCTATGGCTACACCTTC. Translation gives CASRGQGPAASGYGYTF.

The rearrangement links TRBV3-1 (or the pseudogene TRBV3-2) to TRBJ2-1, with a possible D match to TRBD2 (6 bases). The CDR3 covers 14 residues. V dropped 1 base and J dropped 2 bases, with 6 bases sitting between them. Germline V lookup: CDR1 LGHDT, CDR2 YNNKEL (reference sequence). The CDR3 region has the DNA TGTGCCAGCAGCCAAGGACTAGCCTACAATGAGCAGTTCTTC. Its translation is CASSQGLAYNEQFF.

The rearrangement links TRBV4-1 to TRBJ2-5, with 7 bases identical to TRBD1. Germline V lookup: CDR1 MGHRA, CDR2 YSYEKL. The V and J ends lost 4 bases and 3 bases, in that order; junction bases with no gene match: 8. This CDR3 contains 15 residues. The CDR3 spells CASSLGGTVKETQYF. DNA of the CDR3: TGCGCCAGCAGCCTGGGTGGGACAGTAAAAGAGACCCAGTACTTC.

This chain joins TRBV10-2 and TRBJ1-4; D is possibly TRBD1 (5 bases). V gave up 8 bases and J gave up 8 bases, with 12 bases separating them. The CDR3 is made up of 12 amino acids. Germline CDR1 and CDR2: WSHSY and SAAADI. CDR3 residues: CASRREGEKLFF. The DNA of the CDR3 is TGCGCCAGCCGGCGGGAGGGGGAAAAACTGTTTTTT.

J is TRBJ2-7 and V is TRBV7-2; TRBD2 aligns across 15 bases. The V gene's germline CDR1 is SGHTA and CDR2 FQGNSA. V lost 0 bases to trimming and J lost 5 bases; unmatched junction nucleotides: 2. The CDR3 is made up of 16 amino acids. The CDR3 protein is CASSLARTSGGDEQYF. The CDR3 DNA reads TGTGCCAGCAGCTTAGCCCGGACTAGCGGGGGGGACGAGCAGTACTTC.